This TCR beta chain was retrieved from a study of graft-versus-host responses after intestinal transplantation. Study overall: Recipients had transplants, and these were multivisceral, liver-intestinal, or isolated intestinal. Uniformly, recipients were administered anti-thymocyte globulin induction with subsequent tacrolimus and steroids for roughly three years. Points from the study as a whole: Where graft-donor T cell macrochimerism was present, patients had high graft-versus-host to host-versus-graft clonal ratios in allografts.

Trimming pared 4 bases from V and 5 bases from J, leaving 12 bases between. From germline, CDR1 is SNHLY and CDR2 FYNNEI. The CDR3 consists of 14 residues. Using immunoSEQ multiplex PCR, the repertoire was profiled, and TCRdb retains in-frame clones only, with some absent. The profile shows some 100,000 clones, 80% to 95% of them singletons. About this clone itself: Its antigen is unknown.

The TCR was taken from a human donor who was the organ donor for an intestinal transplant. The source was unstimulated CD8+ T cells sorted from spleen or lymph node cells, collected before transplant. The V gene is TRBV2, the J gene TRBJ1-5; no clear D gene. CDR3 nucleotides: TGTGCCAGCAGTGGGGAGAGTGGATATCAGCCCCAGCATTTT. It specifies CASSGESGYQPQHF.